Shown below are 21 T cell receptor beta chains from a single sample sequenced in a study of T cells expressing NK-cell markers. TCRdb re-analyzed the 5' RACE reads; it lists each CDR3 protein once, without DNA. This specimen shows about 450,000 distinct CDR3 sequences; the ten leading clones hold 7.3%. Sequences were obtained from blood T cells: a sorted CD56 or NKG2C T cell subset, CD4+ or CD8+ T cells, or bulk PBMC T cells (not recorded which). Every receptor here comes from a woman aged 18-70 years in good health.

The chain links TRBV6-1 to TRBJ1-1; the D gene TCRdb calls, TRBD1, cannot be checked with no DNA. Germline values: CDR1 MNHNS, CDR2 SASEGT. This CDR3 has 14 residues. The chain's CDR3 is CATSRDRGHTEAFF.

J is TRBJ2-1 and V is TRBV5-1. Germline V gene sequence: CDR1 SGHRS, CDR2 YFSETQ. This CDR3 region has 14 residues. The CDR3 protein is CASSLDGPYNEQFF.

The genes are TRBV29-1 and TRBJ2-1; TCRdb indicates TRBD1, and absent DNA this call remains unverified. Germline V CDR1 and CDR2: SQVTM, ANQGSEA. The CDR3 runs to 14 residues. CDR3 loop: CSVHRASSYNEQFF.

This chain links TRBV20-1 with TRBJ2-1; TCRdb returns TRBD2, unconfirmable since there is no DNA. There are 15 residues in the CDR3. The germline CDR1 and CDR2 sequences are DFQATT and SNEGSKA (reference sequence). CDR3 sequence: CSASRTSGAYNEQFF.

The V call is TRBV6-1, the J call TRBJ1-4; checking the TCRdb D call of TRBD1 is not possible without DNA. The germline CDR1 and CDR2 sequences are MNHNS and SASEGT. The CDR3 sequence is 14 residues long. CDR3: CASSWTGLNEKLFF.

The V call is TRBV9, the J call TRBJ2-5; TCRdb's D gene call, TRBD2, goes unchecked for lack of DNA. Germline CDR1 reads SGDLS; CDR2 reads YYNGEE. The CDR3 totals 14 residues. Here the CDR3 reads CASSTRGLAETQYF.

This rearrangement joins TRBV5-1 to TRBJ2-1; TCRdb's D call of TRBD1 is untestable without DNA. Germline CDR1 SGHRS, CDR2 YFSETQ. The CDR3 runs 15 residues. Here the CDR3 reads CASRVEGAAYNEQFF. Full variable domain (missing parts from reference TRBV5-1 and TRBJ2-1): KAGVTQTPRYLIKTRGQQVTLSCSPISGHRSVSWYQQTPGQGLQFLFEYFSETQRNKGNFPGRFSGRQFSNSRSEMNVSTLELGDSALYLCASRVEGAAYNEQFFGPGTRLTVL.

CDR3: CASSVRVEREQFF. The chain combines TRBV9 with TRBJ2-1. Germline lookup yields CDR1 SGDLS and CDR2 YYNGEE. This CDR3 has 13 amino acids.

This CDR3 reads CASSSGLAGGYEQYF. The chain recombines TRBV27 with TRBJ2-7; TCRdb reports TRBD2, a call that lacks DNA to check it against. Germline CDR1 reads MNHEY; CDR2 reads SMNVEV (reference sequence). The CDR3 covers 15 residues.

The chain is built from TRBV7-7 and TRBJ2-3; with no DNA, the TCRdb D assignment of TRBD2 cannot be verified. The germline CDR1 and CDR2 sequences are SSHAT and FNYEAQ (reference sequence). CDR3 length: 17 amino acids. The CDR3 protein is CASSPVVAGASTDTQYF.

The chain combines TRBV7-6 with TRBJ2-7. The CDR3 has 14 residues. CDR1 and CDR2 (germline): SGHVS, FNYEAQ. CDR3 in amino acids: CASSLTDVAYEQYF.

The rearrangement links TRBV29-1 to TRBJ2-1; the TCRdb D gene call, TRBD1, has no DNA to confirm it. The CDR3 spans 12 residues. In germline, CDR1 is SQVTM, CDR2 ANQGSEA. CDR3 sequence: CSVWGQGGEQFF.

The chain recombines TRBV6-5 with TRBJ1-1; TCRdb's D call, TRBD1, is unchecked because there is no DNA. The length of the CDR3 is 15 residues. The germline V gene encodes CDR1 MNHEY and CDR2 SVGAGI. CDR3 protein: CASSYLRDRHTEAFF.

The chain carries TRBV5-1 and TRBJ2-1. Germline CDR1 SGHRS, CDR2 YFSETQ. CDR3 length equals 15 residues. CDR3 protein: CASSLEVYSYNEQFF.

The rearrangement uses TRBV12-3 or TRBV12-4 and TRBJ2-3; TCRdb indicates TRBD2, and absent DNA this call remains unverified. This CDR3 has 13 amino acids. CDR3 region: CASSPGLIDTQYF.

The chain employs TRBV12-3 or TRBV12-4 and TRBJ2-2. The length of the CDR3 is 12 residues. CDR3 amino acids: CASSFMAGELFF.

The chain couples TRBV4-1 to TRBJ1-2; TCRdb gives TRBD1 as the D gene, but with no DNA this cannot be confirmed. Germline CDR1 and CDR2: MGHRA and YSYEKL. The CDR3 consists of 13 residues. The CDR3: CASSQASHYGYTF.

The rearrangement joins TRBV20-1 to TRBJ2-1; the D call from TCRdb, TRBD2, cannot be confirmed without DNA. This CDR3 spans 16 amino acids. Per germline, CDR1 DFQATT and CDR2 SNEGSKA (reference sequence). The CDR3 reads CSARDQGLKYYNEQFF.

The chain is built from TRBV9 and TRBJ2-1; the TCRdb D gene call, TRBD1, has no DNA to confirm it. CDR1 is SGDLS and CDR2 is YYNGEE in the germline V gene. The CDR3 totals 16 residues. The CDR3 sequence is CASSVVGGPTFNEQFF.

The chain employs TRBV12-3 or TRBV12-4 and TRBJ2-1; TCRdb's assignment of TRBD2 cannot be checked, as there is no DNA. This CDR3 is built from 16 residues. The chain's CDR3 is CASSFFLGTRGNEQFF.

This chain joins TRBV7-9 and TRBJ2-5; TCRdb's D call of TRBD2 is untestable without DNA. This CDR3 comprises 16 residues. Germline assignment: CDR1 SEHNR and CDR2 FQNEAQ (reference sequence). The chain's CDR3 is CASNRLPGTSEETQYF.